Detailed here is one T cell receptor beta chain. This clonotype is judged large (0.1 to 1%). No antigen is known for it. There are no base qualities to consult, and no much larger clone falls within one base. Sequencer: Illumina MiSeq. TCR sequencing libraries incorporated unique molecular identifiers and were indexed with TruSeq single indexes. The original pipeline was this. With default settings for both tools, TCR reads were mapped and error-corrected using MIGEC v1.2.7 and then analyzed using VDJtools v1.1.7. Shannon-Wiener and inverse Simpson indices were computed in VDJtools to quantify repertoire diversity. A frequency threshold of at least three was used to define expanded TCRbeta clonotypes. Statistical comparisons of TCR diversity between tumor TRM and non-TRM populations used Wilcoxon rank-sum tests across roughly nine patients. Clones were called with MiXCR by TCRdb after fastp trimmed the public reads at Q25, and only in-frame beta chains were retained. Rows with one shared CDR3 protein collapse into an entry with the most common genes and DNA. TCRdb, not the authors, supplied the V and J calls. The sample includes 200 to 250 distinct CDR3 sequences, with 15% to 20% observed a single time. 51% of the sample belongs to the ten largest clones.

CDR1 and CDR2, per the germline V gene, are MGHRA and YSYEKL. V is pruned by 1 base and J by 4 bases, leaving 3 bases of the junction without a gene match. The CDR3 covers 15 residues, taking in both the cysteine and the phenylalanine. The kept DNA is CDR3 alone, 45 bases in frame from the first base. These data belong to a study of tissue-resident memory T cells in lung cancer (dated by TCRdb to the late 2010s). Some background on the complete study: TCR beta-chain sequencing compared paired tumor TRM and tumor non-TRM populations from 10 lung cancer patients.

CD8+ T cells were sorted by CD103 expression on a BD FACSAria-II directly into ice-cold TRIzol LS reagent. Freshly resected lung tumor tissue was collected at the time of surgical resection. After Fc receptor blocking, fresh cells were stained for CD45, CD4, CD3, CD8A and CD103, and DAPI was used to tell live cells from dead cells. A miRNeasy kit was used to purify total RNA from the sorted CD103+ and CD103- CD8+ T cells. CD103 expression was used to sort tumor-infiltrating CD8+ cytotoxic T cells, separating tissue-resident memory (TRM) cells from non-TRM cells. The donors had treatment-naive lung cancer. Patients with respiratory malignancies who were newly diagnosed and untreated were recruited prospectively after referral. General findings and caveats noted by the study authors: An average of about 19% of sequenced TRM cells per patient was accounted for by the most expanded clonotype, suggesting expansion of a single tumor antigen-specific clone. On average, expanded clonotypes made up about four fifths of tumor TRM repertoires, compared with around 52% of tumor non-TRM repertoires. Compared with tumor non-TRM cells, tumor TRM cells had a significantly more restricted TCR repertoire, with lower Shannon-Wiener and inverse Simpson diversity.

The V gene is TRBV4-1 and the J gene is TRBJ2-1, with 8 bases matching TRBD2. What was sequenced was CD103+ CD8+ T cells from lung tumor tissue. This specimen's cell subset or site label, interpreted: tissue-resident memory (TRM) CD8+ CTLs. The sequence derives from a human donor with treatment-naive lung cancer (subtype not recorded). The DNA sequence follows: TGCGCCAGCAGCCAAGTAGCGGGGCCATACAATGAGCAGTTCTTC. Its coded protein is CASSQVAGPYNEQFF.